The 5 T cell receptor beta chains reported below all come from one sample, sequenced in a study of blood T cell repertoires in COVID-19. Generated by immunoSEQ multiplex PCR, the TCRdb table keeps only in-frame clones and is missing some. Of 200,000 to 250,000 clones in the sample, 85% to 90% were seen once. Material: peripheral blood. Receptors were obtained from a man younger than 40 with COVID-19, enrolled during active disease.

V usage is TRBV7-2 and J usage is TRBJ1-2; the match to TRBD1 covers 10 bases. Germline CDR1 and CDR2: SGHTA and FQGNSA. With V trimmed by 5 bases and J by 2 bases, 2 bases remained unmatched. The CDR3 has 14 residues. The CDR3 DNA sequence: TGTGCCAGCAGCACGGGACAGGGGAACTATGGCTACACCTTC. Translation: CASSTGQGNYGYTF.

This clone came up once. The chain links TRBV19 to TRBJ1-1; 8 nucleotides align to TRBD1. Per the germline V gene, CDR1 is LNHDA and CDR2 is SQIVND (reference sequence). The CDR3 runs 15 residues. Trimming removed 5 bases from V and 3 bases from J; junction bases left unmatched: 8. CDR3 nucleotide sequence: TGTGCCAGTAGTGGACTGTCGGACAGGGACACTGAAGCTTTCTTT. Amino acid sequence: CASSGLSDRDTEAFF.

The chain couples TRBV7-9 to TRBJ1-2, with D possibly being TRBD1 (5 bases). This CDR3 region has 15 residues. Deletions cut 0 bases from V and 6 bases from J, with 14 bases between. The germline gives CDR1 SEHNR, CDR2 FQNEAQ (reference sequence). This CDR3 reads CASSLAGGGSDGYTF. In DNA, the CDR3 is TGTGCCAGCAGCTTAGCGGGGGGTGGCAGTGATGGCTACACCTTC.

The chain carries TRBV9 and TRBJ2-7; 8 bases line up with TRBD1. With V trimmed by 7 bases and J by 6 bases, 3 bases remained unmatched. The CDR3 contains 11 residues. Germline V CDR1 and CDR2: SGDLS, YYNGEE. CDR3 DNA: TGTGCCAGCCAGGGGGCGGGCGAGCAGTACTTC. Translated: CASQGAGEQYF.

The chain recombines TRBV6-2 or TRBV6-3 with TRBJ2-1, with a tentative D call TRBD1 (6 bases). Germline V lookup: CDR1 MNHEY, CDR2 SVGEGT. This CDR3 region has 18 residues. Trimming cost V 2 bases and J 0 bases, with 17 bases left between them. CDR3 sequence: CASSYATEGVFSYNEQFF. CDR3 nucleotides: TGTGCCAGCAGTTACGCTACTGAGGGGGTTTTCTCCTACAATGAGCAGTTCTTC.